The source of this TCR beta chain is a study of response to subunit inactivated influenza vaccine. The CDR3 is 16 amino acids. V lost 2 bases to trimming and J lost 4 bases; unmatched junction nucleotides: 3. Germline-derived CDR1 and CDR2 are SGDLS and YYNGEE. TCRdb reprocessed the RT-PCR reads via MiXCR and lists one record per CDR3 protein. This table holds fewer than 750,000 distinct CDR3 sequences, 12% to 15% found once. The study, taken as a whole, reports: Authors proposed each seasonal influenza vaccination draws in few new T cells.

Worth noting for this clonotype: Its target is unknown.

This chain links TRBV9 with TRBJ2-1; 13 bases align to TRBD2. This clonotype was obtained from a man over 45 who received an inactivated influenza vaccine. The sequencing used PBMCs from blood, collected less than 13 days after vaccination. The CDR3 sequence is CASSVSGLAGYNEQFF. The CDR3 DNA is TGTGCCAGCAGCGTTTCGGGACTAGCGGGGTACAATGAGCAGTTCTTC. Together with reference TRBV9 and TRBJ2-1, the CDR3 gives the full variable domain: DSGVTQTPKHLITATGQRVTLRCSPRSGDLSVYWYQQSLDQGLQFLIQYYNGEERAKGNILERFSAQQFPDLHSELNLSSLELGDSALYFCASSVSGLAGYNEQFFGPGTRLTVL.